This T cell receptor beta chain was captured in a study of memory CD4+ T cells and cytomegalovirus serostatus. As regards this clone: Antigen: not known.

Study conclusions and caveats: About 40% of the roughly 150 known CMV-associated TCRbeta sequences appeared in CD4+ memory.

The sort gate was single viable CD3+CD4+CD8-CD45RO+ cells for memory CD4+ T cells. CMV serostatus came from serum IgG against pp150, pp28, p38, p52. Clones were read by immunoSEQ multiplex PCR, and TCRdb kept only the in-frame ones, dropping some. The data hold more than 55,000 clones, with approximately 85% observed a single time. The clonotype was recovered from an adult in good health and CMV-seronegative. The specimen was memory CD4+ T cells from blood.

The CDR3, as DNA: TGTGCCACCAGCAGGGGGGGGGCCAACTCTGGGGCCAACGTCCTGACTTTC. This codes for CATSRGGANSGANVLTF. The gene calls are TRBV15 and TRBJ2-6; the D gene is possibly TRBD2 (7 bases). The CDR3 sequence is 17 residues long. Per the germline V gene, CDR1 is LNHNV and CDR2 is YYDKDF (reference sequence). The V end was cut by 3 bases, the J end by 0 bases, with 12 bases between.